This is a list of T cell receptor beta chains from one sample in a study of cytomegalovirus exposure and HLA in healthy donors. Sequencing used immunoSEQ multiplex PCR; TCRdb keeps in-frame clones, though not all of them. The data show 300,000 to 350,000 clones, with around 90% seen just once and roughly 0.96% held by the top ten. Sequenced sample: PBMCs. Source of these receptors: a man aged 25-45 years in good health and CMV-seronegative. CDR3s include the opening cysteine and the closing phenylalanine or tryptophan. Clone sizes are given selectively: once, few, many, or a class where the clone is expanded.

clone size,V gene,CDR3 protein
NA,TRBV7-9,CASITQGHTEAFF
NA,TRBV7-9,CASLLAGGRDTQYF
NA,TRBV7-7,CASSRIHWAQETQYF
NA,TRBV7-6,CASSLVFGYGYTF
NA,TRBV19,CASRKTQGYSNQPQHF
NA,TRBV7-9,CASSRDSRRYEQYF
NA,TRBV19,CASSRRLAGGYTF
NA,TRBV5-6,CASSFGQGNIQYF
NA,TRBV7-8,CASSPLDRANYGYTF
NA,TRBV4-1,CASSDDRGRLYGYTF
NA,TRBV7-2,CASSLGGENTGELFF
NA,TRBV5-6,CASSLRTSGVETQYF
NA,TRBV18,CASSPGQNQPQHF
NA,TRBV5-6,CASSFSGTGGTGELFF
once,TRBV19,CASRTGTGIDEQYF
NA,TRBV9,CASSVVAGGVQYF
NA,TRBV5-8,CASSLAGYPDTQYF
NA,TRBV7-9,CASSYSGVLTIDNEQFF
NA,TRBV6-5,CASRTGNGRYGYTF
NA,TRBV7-2,CASSLDTGTSGGWETQYF
NA,TRBV2,CASSKTDFDTQYF
NA,TRBV14,CASSSAGKADTQYF
NA,TRBV4-3,CASSESSGPYEQYF
NA,TRBV14,CASSQSPKRETQYF
NA,TRBV19,CASSIGLAGITDTQYF
NA,TRBV19,CASSIQGWVTNEKLFF
few,TRBV6-5,CASYPGQGGYTF
NA,TRBV6-5,CASRNRQVLAQYF
NA,TRBV4-1,CASSQDWVFTGEDEQYF
NA,TRBV6-6,CASSYGTGAHEQYF
NA,TRBV7-9,CAGGHLNTEAFF